This passage covers 25 T cell receptor beta chains from one sample sequenced in a study of high-grade serous ovarian cancer treatment subgroups. Assay used: immunoSEQ multiplex PCR; TCRdb lists only in-frame clones, some missing. Of 2,500 to 3,500 clones in the sample, over 55% are singletons; the top ten hold roughly a tenth. Tumor tissue was taken before any definitive surgery or chemotherapy was given. The sequenced sample consisted of tumor tissue. These receptors were taken from a human donor with high-grade serous ovarian cancer.

This clone was recorded only once. The chain couples TRBV4-1 to TRBJ2-1; 9 bases are shared with TRBD1. This CDR3 comprises 18 residues. Germline lookup yields CDR1 MGHRA and CDR2 YSYEKL. With V trimmed by 4 bases and J by 6 bases, 16 bases remained unmatched. The CDR3 DNA follows: TGCGCCAGCAGCCTAAGACCCCTCCGGACAGGGGATCCCAATGAGCAGTTCTTC. Translation: CASSLRPLRTGDPNEQFF.

This clone is large within its sample. This sequence joins TRBV6-5 and TRBJ2-7; D may be TRBD2 (6 bases). CDR1 is MNHEY and CDR2 is SVGAGI in the germline V gene. V lost 0 bases and J 4 bases, leaving 16 bases between the germline ends. The CDR3 extends over 16 amino acids. This CDR3 is CASSYSLGGEGYEQYF. The CDR3 nucleotides are TGTGCCAGCAGTTACTCGCTAGGAGGGGAAGGGTACGAGCAGTACTTC.

This rearrangement joins TRBV7-8 to TRBJ2-3; tentatively, D is TRBD1 or TRBD2 (5 bases each). In germline, CDR1 is SGHVS, CDR2 FQNEAQ. The CDR3 is 14 residues long. Trimming removed 6 bases from V and 1 base from J, with 11 bases in between. The CDR3 loop reads CASRLTAGTDTQYF. CDR3 sequence (DNA): TGTGCCAGCAGATTGACAGCGGGCACAGATACGCAGTATTTT.

This clone was detected only a few times. The V and J genes are TRBV5-1 and TRBJ2-7, with D unclear. Germline loops: CDR1 SGHRS, CDR2 YFSETQ. Trimming took 4 bases from V and 0 from J, leaving 8 bases between them. The CDR3 loop spans 13 amino acids. CDR3 nucleotides: TGCGCCAGCAGCGCTGGGAACTCCTACGAGCAGTACTTC. Its protein is CASSAGNSYEQYF.

The V gene is TRBV18, the J gene TRBJ1-4, with 9 bases that match TRBD1. From germline, CDR1 is KGHSH and CDR2 LQKENI. This CDR3 has 15 residues. Trimming cost V 4 bases and J 8 bases; bases outside gene matches: 8. The CDR3: CASSRRGQGEEKLFF. CDR3 DNA: TGTGCCAGCTCACGCAGGGGACAGGGAGAGGAAAAACTGTTTTTT. The whole variable domain, filled in from reference TRBV18 and TRBJ1-4, reads NAGVMQNPRHLVRRRGQEARLRCSPMKGHSHVYWYRQLPEEGLKFMVYLQKENIIDESGMPKERFSAEFPKEGPSILRIQQVVRGDSAAYFCASSRRGQGEEKLFFGSGTQLSVL.

This clone was seen only a few times. The genes are TRBV5-1 and TRBJ2-1, with D perhaps matching TRBD2 (5 bases). Germline assignment: CDR1 SGHRS and CDR2 YFSETQ. The CDR3 extends over 14 amino acids. With 6 bases removed from V and 0 bases from J, the gap between germline ends came to 10 bases. The CDR3 DNA reads as TGCGCCAGCAAGGAGGCCTACTCCTACAATGAGCAGTTCTTC. Protein sequence: CASKEAYSYNEQFF. Variable domain in full (rest from reference TRBV5-1 and TRBJ2-1): KAGVTQTPRYLIKTRGQQVTLSCSPISGHRSVSWYQQTPGQGLQFLFEYFSETQRNKGNFPGRFSGRQFSNSRSEMNVSTLELGDSALYLCASKEAYSYNEQFFGPGTRLTVL.

J is TRBJ1-2 and V is TRBV6-5; no clear D. Germline assignment: CDR1 MNHEY and CDR2 SVGAGI. Trimming cost V 6 bases and J 8 bases, with 16 bases left between them. The CDR3 runs to 13 residues. This chain's CDR3 is CASRPQDLWGYTF. CDR3 nucleotides: TGTGCCAGCAGACCCCAGGATCTGTGGGGCTACACCTTC.

The chain links TRBV25-1 to TRBJ2-7, with D hard to call. Germline CDR1 reads MGHDK; CDR2 reads SYGVNS. The CDR3 runs to 13 residues. Trimming took 5 bases from V and 3 from J, leaving 11 bases between them. In DNA, the CDR3 is TGTGCCAGCAGTCCCGGGTCCTTCTACGAGCAGTACTTC. Translating it yields CASSPGSFYEQYF.

J is TRBJ1-2 and V is TRBV7-6; tentative D call: TRBD1 (5 bases). The ends were cut back, 1 base at V and 7 bases at J, with 13 bases in the middle. The germline gives CDR1 SGHVS, CDR2 FNYEAQ. CDR3 length: 14 amino acids. The CDR3 DNA reads TGTGCCAGCAGCTTAGAGAATTTAGGGGCTGGCTACACCTTC. The encoded protein is CASSLENLGAGYTF.

The chain is built from TRBV7-9 and TRBJ2-5; TRBD1 might be the D (6 bases). Trimming pared 5 bases from V and 3 bases from J, leaving 16 bases between. This CDR3 contains 15 residues. CDR1 and CDR2 from the germline V gene are SEHNR and FQNEAQ (reference sequence). CDR3 DNA: TGTGCCAGCAGCACTATGCTGGGGGCCGAAGAGACCCAGTACTTC. Amino acids: CASSTMLGAEETQYF.

This clone came up a few times. The same CDR3 can be traced to other DNA sequences in this sample. The chain employs TRBV15 and TRBJ2-6, with 7 bases aligning to TRBD1. CDR1 is LNHNV, CDR2 YYDKDF, per germline (reference sequence). The V gene end was trimmed by 9 bases and the J gene end by 0 bases; junction bases not matched to a gene: 2. The CDR3 runs to 14 residues. The CDR3: CATRQGSGANVLTF. CDR3 nucleotide sequence: TGTGCCACACGACAGGGCTCTGGGGCCAACGTCCTGACTTTC.

This clone was found a few times. The J gene is TRBJ2-2, the V gene TRBV5-4; 8 bases fit TRBD2. CDR3 length equals 15 residues. From germline, CDR1 is SGHNT and CDR2 YYREEE (reference sequence). The trim removed 0 bases at V and 6 bases at J, leaving 4 bases unmatched. The CDR3 bases are TGTGCCAGCAGCTTGGCGGGACTAGGCGCCGGGGAGCTGTTTTTT. It is translated as CASSLAGLGAGELFF.

A single count supports this clone. CDR3 residues: CASSLTRGAGGYTF. The CDR3 nucleotides are TGTGCCAGCAGCTTAACAAGGGGCGCGGGTGGCTACACCTTC. The chain links TRBV7-2 to TRBJ1-2; a possible D gene is TRBD1 (5 bases). The CDR3 consists of 14 residues. The V gene lost 2 bases and the J gene lost 7 bases, with 14 bases spanning the gap. Germline CDR1 reads SGHTA; CDR2 reads FQGNSA.

The chain uses TRBV7-8 and TRBJ2-1, with TRBD2 identical over 10 bases. The V gene's germline CDR1 is SGHVS and CDR2 FQNEAQ. The CDR3 has 17 amino acids. With V trimmed by 1 base and J by 4 bases, 7 bases remained unmatched. The CDR3 loop reads CASSLDLAGVQYNEQFF. The DNA for the CDR3 is TGTGCCAGCAGCTTAGATCTAGCGGGAGTGCAGTACAATGAGCAGTTCTTC.

The chain has TRBV6-1 and TRBJ2-5; D is unclear. This CDR3 contains 11 residues. Germline V gene data show CDR1 as MNHNS and CDR2 as SASEGT. V was cut by 5 bases and J by 5 bases, with 6 bases left in between. CDR3 in DNA: TGTGCCAGCAGTTACGGGGAGACCCAGTACTTC. Translation gives CASSYGETQYF.

This clone was recorded a few times. This sequence joins TRBV5-4 and TRBJ2-3, with D possibly TRBD1 on 6 matching bases. This CDR3 has 14 residues. CDR1 SGHNT and CDR2 YYREEE come from the germline V gene (reference sequence). Trimming removed 5 bases at V and 4 bases at J, with 14 bases between. The CDR3 sequence is CASRVQGRPDTQYF. The CDR3 region has the DNA TGTGCCAGCAGAGTACAGGGACGTCCAGATACGCAGTATTTT.

This rearrangement joins TRBV7-2 to TRBJ2-1, with 13 bases aligning to TRBD2. Germline loops: CDR1 SGHTA, CDR2 FQGNSA. The CDR3 spans 15 residues. V lost 5 bases to trimming and J lost 9 bases; unmatched junction nucleotides: 7. For the CDR3, the DNA is TGTGCCAGCAGCCCTACTAGCGGGGGGGCCGGTGAGCAGTTCTTC. Its protein product is CASSPTSGGAGEQFF. Full variable domain (remainder filled in from reference TRBV7-2 and TRBJ2-1): GAGVSQSPSNKVTEKGKDVELRCDPISGHTALYWYRQSLGQGLEFLIYFQGNSAPDKSGLPSDRFSAERTGGSVSTLTIQRTQQEDSAVYLCASSPTSGGAGEQFFGPGTRLTVL.

The table lists this clone with a count of one. This chain joins TRBV2 and TRBJ2-5, with a tentative D call TRBD2 (5 bases). The germline V and J ends were trimmed by 1 base and 5 bases, with 11 bases remaining between them. This CDR3 contains 14 residues. Germline CDR1 is SNHLY and CDR2 is FYNNEI. The CDR3 DNA reads TGTGCCAGCAGTGAAGGTGCCCCGGGGGAGACCCAGTACTTC. This sequence encodes CASSEGAPGETQYF.

The chain combines TRBV30 with TRBJ2-3; 9 bases agree with TRBD1. The CDR3 runs to 16 residues. Per germline, CDR1 GTSNPN and CDR2 SVGIG (reference sequence). Unmatched junction bases numbered 8, after V lost 4 bases and J lost 0 bases. The CDR3 bases are TGTGCCTGGATTACAGGGGGCCTCGTTAGCACAGATACGCAGTATTTT. It specifies CAWITGGLVSTDTQYF.

This chain links TRBV2 with TRBJ2-7; D is possibly TRBD2 (6 bases). There are 15 residues in the CDR3. The V end was cut by 4 bases, the J end by 4 bases, with 17 bases between. CDR1 and CDR2 from the germline V gene are SNHLY and FYNNEI. The CDR3 coding sequence is TGTGCCAGCAGTGCCTTCGGAGGGGAGCGGTACGAGCAGTACTTC. Translation gives CASSAFGGERYEQYF.

The chain uses TRBV19 and TRBJ2-7; TRBD2 agrees at 7 bases. Germline values: CDR1 LNHDA, CDR2 SQIVND (reference sequence). After removal of 5 bases from V and 3 bases from J, the junction contained 7 bases not matched to a gene. CDR3 length: 14 residues. This CDR3 reads CASSAHTSDYEQYF. The CDR3 DNA is TGTGCCAGTAGTGCCCACACTAGCGACTACGAGCAGTACTTC.

The rearrangement joins TRBV7-2 to TRBJ2-4; D possibly corresponds to TRBD2 (6 bases). The CDR3 has 12 residues. Germline assignment: CDR1 SGHTA and CDR2 FQGNSA. Between the trimmed V and J ends, which lost 1 base and 10 bases, there was a span of 8 bases. The DNA of the CDR3 is TGTGCCAGCAGCTTAGAGGGGAGGATTCAGTACTTC. It encodes CASSLEGRIQYF. The full variable domain, with the rest looked up from reference TRBV7-2 and TRBJ2-4, is GAGVSQSPSNKVTEKGKDVELRCDPISGHTALYWYRQSLGQGLEFLIYFQGNSAPDKSGLPSDRFSAERTGGSVSTLTIQRTQQEDSAVYLCASSLEGRIQYFGAGTRLSVL.

The chain recombines TRBV11-2 with TRBJ1-1; D is undetermined. V was cut by 1 base and J by 4 bases, with 19 bases left in between. This CDR3 comprises 17 residues. CDR1 SGHAT and CDR2 FQNNGV come from the germline V gene. CDR3: CASSLVGADPRGTEAFF. CDR3 sequence (DNA): TGTGCCAGCAGCTTAGTGGGTGCGGACCCTCGGGGCACTGAAGCTTTCTTT.

The genes are TRBV30 and TRBJ2-7, with D perhaps assigned TRBD1 or TRBD2 (6 bases each). CDR3 length equals 14 residues. V was trimmed by 5 bases and J by 5 bases, leaving 19 bases between them. CDR1 and CDR2 (germline): GTSNPN, SVGIG (reference sequence). The CDR3 protein is CAWHVPGAAHEQYF. The CDR3 DNA reads as TGTGCCTGGCATGTACCGGGGGCAGCACACGAGCAGTACTTC.

This clone has a handful of counts. The CDR3 DNA is TGTGCCATCAGTGAGTCGTTGGGACAGCATAACTATGGCTACACCTTC. It translates to CAISESLGQHNYGYTF. The chain joins TRBV10-3 to TRBJ1-2; the match to TRBD1 covers 7 bases. The J segment lost 1 base and the V segment lost 0 bases, leaving 5 bases of the junction unmatched. Per the germline V gene, CDR1 is ENHRY and CDR2 is SYGVKD. CDR3 size: 16 residues.